The clone carrying this T cell receptor (beta chain) is judged medium-sized. What it recognizes is unknown. Trimming pared 0 bases from V and 0 bases from J, leaving 9 bases between. The CDR3 runs 16 residues. The germline V gene encodes CDR1 SGHDN and CDR2 FVKESK. RNA was extracted and reverse transcribed into cDNA as the sequencing template. Clones were sequenced by immunoSEQ multiplex PCR, and TCRdb holds only the in-frame ones, with some missing. The repertoire consists of more than 100,000 clones, with 55% occurring once and the leading ten covering about 9%. This entry belongs to a study of CD8+ T cells in alopecia areata. Whole-study findings and limits: Scalp samples also yield sequences of resident alphabeta T cells from normal skin.

V gene TRBV14 combines with J gene TRBJ1-3; the D is unclear. This TCR came from a human donor in good health. Sequencing was carried out using CD4+ T cells sorted from blood. CDR3 sequence reads: CASSQERSLSGNTIYF. The DNA for the CDR3 is TGTGCCAGCAGCCAAGAACGGAGTCTCTCTGGAAACACCATATATTTT. Drawing the rest from reference TRBV14 and TRBJ1-3, the complete variable domain is EAGVTQFPSHSVIEKGQTVTLRCDPISGHDNLYWYRRVMGKEIKFLLHFVKESKQDESGMPNNRFLAERTGGTYSTLKVQPAELEDSGVYFCASSQERSLSGNTIYFGEGSWLTVV.